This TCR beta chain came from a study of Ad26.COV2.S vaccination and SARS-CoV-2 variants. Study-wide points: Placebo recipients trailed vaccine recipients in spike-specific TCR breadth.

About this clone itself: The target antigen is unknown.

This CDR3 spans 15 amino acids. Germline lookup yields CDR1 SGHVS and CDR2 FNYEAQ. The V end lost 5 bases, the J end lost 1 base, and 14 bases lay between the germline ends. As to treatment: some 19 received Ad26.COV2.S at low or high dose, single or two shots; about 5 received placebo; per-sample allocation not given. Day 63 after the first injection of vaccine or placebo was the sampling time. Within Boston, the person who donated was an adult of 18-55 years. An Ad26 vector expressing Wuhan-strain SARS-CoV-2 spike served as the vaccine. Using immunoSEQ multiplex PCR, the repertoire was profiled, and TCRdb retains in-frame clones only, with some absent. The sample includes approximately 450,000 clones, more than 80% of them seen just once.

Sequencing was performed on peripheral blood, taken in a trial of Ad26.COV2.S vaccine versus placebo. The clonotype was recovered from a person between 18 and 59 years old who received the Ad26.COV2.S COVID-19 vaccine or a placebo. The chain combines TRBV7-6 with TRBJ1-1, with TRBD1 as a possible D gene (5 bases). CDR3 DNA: TGTGCCAGCAGCCCGGGACCGACGGGGAACACTGAAGCTTTCTTT. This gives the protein CASSPGPTGNTEAFF.